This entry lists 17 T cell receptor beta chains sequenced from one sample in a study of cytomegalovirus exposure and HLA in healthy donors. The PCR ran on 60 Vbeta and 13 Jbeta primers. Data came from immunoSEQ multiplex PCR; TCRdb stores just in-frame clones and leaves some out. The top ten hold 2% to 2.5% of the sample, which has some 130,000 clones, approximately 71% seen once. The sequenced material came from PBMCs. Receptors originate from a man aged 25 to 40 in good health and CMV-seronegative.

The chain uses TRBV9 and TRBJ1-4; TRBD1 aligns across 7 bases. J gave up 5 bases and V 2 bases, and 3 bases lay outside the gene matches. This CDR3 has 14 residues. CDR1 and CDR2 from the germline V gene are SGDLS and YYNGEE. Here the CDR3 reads CASSVGTDNEKLFF. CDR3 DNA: TGTGCCAGCAGCGTCGGGACAGACAATGAAAAACTGTTTTTT.

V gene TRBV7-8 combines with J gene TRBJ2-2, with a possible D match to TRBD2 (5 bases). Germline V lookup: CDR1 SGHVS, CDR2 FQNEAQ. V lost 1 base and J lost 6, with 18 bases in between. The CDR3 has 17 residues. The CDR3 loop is CASSLVGGSASPGELFF. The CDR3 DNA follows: TGTGCCAGCAGCTTAGTTGGAGGATCTGCGTCCCCCGGGGAGCTGTTTTTT.

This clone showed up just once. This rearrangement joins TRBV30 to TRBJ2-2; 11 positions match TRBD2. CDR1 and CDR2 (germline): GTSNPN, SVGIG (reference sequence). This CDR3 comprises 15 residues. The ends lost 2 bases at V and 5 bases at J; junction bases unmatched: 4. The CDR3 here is CAWSRLAGLTGELFF. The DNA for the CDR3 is TGTGCCTGGAGTCGACTAGCGGGACTAACCGGGGAGCTGTTTTTT.

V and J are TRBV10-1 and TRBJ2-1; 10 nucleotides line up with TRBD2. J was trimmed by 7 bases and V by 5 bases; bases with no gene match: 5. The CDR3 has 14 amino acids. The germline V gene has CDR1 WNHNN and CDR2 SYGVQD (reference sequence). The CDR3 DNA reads TGCGCCAGCAGTCTTAGACTAGCGGGTAATGAGCAGTTCTTC. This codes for CASSLRLAGNEQFF.

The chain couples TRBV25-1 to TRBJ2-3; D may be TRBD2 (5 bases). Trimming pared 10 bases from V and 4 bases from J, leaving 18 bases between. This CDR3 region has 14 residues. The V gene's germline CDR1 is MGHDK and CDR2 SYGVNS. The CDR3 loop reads CATQTGGYPDTQYF. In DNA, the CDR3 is TGTGCCACCCAGACTGGAGGTTACCCAGATACGCAGTATTTT.

CDR3 nucleotides: TGCAGCGTCTGGGACAGTAACTCCTACAATGAGCAGTTCTTC. This gives the protein CSVWDSNSYNEQFF. V usage is TRBV29-1 and J usage is TRBJ2-1; 7 bases line up with TRBD1. From germline, CDR1 is SQVTM and CDR2 ANQGSEA. V lost 6 bases and J lost 0; bases outside the gene matches: 5. The CDR3 extends over 14 amino acids.

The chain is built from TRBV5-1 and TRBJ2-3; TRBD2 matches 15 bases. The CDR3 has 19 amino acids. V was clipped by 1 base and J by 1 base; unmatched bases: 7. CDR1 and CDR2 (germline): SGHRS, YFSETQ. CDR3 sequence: CASSLLGTSGRWGTDTQYF. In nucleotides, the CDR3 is TGCGCCAGCAGCTTGTTGGGGACTAGCGGGAGGTGGGGCACAGATACGCAGTATTTT.

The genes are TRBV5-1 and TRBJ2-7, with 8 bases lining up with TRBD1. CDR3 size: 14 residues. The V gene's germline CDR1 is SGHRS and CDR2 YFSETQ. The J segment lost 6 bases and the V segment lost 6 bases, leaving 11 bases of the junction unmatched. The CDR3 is CASTLDREWSEQYF. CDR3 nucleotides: TGCGCCAGCACCCTGGACAGGGAGTGGTCCGAGCAGTACTTC. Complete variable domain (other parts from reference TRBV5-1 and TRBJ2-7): KAGVTQTPRYLIKTRGQQVTLSCSPISGHRSVSWYQQTPGQGLQFLFEYFSETQRNKGNFPGRFSGRQFSNSRSEMNVSTLELGDSALYLCASTLDREWSEQYFGPGTRLTVT.

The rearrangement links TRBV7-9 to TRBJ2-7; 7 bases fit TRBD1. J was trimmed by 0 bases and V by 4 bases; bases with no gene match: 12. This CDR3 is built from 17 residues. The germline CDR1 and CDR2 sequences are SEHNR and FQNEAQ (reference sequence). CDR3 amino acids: CASSSAPDRILSYEQYF. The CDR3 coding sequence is TGTGCCAGCAGCTCGGCCCCGGACAGGATCCTCTCCTACGAGCAGTACTTC.

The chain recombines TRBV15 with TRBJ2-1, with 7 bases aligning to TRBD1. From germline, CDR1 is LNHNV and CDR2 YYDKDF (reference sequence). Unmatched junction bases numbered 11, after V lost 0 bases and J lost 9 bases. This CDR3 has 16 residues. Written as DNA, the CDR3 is TGTGCCACCAGCAGAGAAGGGACAGCCGCATTTAGTGAGCAGTTCTTC. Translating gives CATSREGTAAFSEQFF. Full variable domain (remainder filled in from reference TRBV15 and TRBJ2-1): DAMVIQNPRYQVTQFGKPVTLSCSQTLNHNVMYWYQQKSSQAPKLLFHYYDKDFNNEADTPDNFQSRRPNTSFCFLDIRSPGLGDTAMYLCATSREGTAAFSEQFFGPGTRLTVL.

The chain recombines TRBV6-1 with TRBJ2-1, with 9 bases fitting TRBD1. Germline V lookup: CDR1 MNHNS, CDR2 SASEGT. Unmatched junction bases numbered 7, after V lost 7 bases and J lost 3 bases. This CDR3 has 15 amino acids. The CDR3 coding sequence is TGTGCCAGCAACCGCCCGGGACAGGGCTACAATGAGCAGTTCTTC. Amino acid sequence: CASNRPGQGYNEQFF.

The CDR3 nucleotides read TGCGCCAGCAGCTTGCCCGGACAGGGCACAGATACGCAGTATTTT. It yields the protein CASSLPGQGTDTQYF. The rearrangement joins TRBV5-1 to TRBJ2-3; 7 nucleotides line up with TRBD1. The ends lost 1 base at V and 1 base at J; junction bases unmatched: 3. Germline V gene sequence: CDR1 SGHRS, CDR2 YFSETQ. The CDR3 is made up of 15 amino acids.

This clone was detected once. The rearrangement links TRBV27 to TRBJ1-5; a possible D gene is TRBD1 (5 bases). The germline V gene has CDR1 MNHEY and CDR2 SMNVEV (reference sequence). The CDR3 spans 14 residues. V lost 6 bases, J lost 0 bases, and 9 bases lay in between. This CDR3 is CASRWGDSNQPQHF. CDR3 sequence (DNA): TGTGCCAGCAGATGGGGGGATAGCAATCAGCCCCAGCATTTT.

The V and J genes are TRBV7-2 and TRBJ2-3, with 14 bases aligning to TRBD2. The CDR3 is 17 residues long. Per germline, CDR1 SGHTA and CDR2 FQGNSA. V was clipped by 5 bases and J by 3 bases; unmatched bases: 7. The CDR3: CASSETSGRALTDTQYF. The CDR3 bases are TGTGCCAGCAGCGAGACTAGCGGGAGGGCCCTTACAGATACGCAGTATTTT.

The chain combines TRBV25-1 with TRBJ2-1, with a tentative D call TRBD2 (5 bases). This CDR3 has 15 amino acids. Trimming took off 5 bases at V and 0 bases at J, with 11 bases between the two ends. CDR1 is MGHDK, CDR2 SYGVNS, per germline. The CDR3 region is CASSKNSGSYNEQFF. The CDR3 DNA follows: TGTGCCAGCAGTAAGAACAGCGGCTCCTACAATGAGCAGTTCTTC.

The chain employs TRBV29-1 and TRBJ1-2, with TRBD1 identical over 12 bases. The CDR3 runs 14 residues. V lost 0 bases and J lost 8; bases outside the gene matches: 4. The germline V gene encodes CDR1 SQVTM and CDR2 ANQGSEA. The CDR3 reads CSVEEGQGAGGYTF. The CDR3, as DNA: TGCAGCGTTGAAGAGGGACAGGGGGCTGGGGGCTACACCTTC.

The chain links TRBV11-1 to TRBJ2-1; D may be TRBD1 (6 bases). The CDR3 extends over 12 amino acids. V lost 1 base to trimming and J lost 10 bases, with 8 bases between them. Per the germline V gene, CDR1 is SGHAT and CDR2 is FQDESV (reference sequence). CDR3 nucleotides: TGTGCCAGCAGCTTAGTGGGACACGAGCAGTTCTTC. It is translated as CASSLVGHEQFF.